The table lists the clone carrying this T cell receptor (beta chain) with a few counts. Its antigen is currently unknown. This sample is drawn from a study of beta chain features in type 1 diabetes. Findings of the study overall: Cells with high TCR expression could be over-represented when cDNA is sequenced. Moderate but significant shortening of TCRB CDR3s was recorded in all four CD4+ subsets from Type 1 diabetes patients.

The entirety of the isolated RNA underwent reverse transcription, so expressed TCRB transcripts were sequenced. Sequencing used immunoSEQ multiplex PCR; TCRdb keeps in-frame clones, though not all of them. The sample consists of 230,000 or so clones, around 15% of them appearing once. The V gene lost 2 bases and the J gene lost 6 bases, with 10 bases spanning the gap. Germline V gene sequence: CDR1 MNHEY, CDR2 SMNVEV (reference sequence). CDR3 length: 13 amino acids. Purities over 95% were achieved in all sorted populations. The clonotype was recovered from a young man with type 1 diabetes. This chain uses TRBV27 with TRBJ1-1; no clear D. The sequenced sample was naive CD4+ T cells from blood. Written as DNA, the CDR3 is TGTGCCAGCAGTTTAATCTGGCAGTCTGAAGCTTTCTTT. Its protein is CASSLIWQSEAFF.